This TCR beta chain was recovered during a study of untreated major depressive disorder. The repertoire was sequenced with immunoSEQ multiplex PCR; TCRdb's copy has only in-frame clones and lacks some. The table has 20,000 to 25,000 clones, about nine tenths seen once. Germline lookup yields CDR1 SGHDN and CDR2 FVKESK. Trimming took 2 bases from V and 3 from J, leaving 8 bases between them. The CDR3 length is 14 residues. The clonotype comes from a woman aged 40 to 55 in good health. Sequencing used CD4+ T cells from PBMCs. The V call is TRBV14, the J call TRBJ2-1; D uncertain. CDR3 in DNA: TGTGCCAGCAGCCAAAGACTTATCTACAATGAGCAGTTCTTC. Protein: CASSQRLIYNEQFF. The entire variable domain, with the rest obtained from reference TRBV14 and TRBJ2-1, is as follows: EAGVTQFPSHSVIEKGQTVTLRCDPISGHDNLYWYRRVMGKEIKFLLHFVKESKQDESGMPNNRFLAERTGGTYSTLKVQPAELEDSGVYFCASSQRLIYNEQFFGPGTRLTVL.